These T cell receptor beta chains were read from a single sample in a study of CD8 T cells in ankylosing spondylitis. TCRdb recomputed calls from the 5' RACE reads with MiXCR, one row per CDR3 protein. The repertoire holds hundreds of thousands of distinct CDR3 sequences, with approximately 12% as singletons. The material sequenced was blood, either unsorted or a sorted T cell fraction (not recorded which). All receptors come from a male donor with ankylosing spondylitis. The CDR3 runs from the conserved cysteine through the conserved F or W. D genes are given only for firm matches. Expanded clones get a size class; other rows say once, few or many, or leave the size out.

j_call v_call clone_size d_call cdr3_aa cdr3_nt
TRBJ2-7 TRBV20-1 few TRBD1 CSASGTVTYEQYF TGCAGTGCTAGCGGGACAGTTACCTACGAGCAGTACTTC
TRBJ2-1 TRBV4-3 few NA CASSQEPGALYNEQFF TGCGCCAGCAGCCAAGAGCCAGGCGCCCTATACAATGAGCAGTTCTTC
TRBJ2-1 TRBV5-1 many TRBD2 CASSLGLAGHSYNEQFF TGCGCCAGCAGCCTAGGACTAGCGGGCCATTCCTACAATGAGCAGTTCTTC
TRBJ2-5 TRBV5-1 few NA CASSLVNGEETQYF TGCGCCAGCAGCTTGGTAAACGGTGAAGAGACCCAGTACTTC
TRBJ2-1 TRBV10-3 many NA CAISLVDEQFF TGTGCCATCAGTCTCGTCGATGAGCAGTTCTTC
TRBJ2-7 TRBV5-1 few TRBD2 CASSSLAGDYEQYF TGCGCCAGCAGCTCACTAGCGGGAGACTACGAGCAGTACTTC
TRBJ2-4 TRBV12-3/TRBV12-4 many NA CASSLNPGNIQYF TGTGCCAGCAGTTTAAACCCGGGGAACATTCAGTACTTC
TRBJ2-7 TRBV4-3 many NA CASSWDTSYEQYF TGCGCCAGCAGCTGGGACACCTCCTACGAGCAGTACTTC
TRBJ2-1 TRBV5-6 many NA CASSLPEAGSYNEQFF TGTGCCAGCAGCTTGCCCGAAGCGGGCTCCTACAATGAGCAGTTCTTC
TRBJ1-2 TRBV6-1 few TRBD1 CASSGNRGRLYGYTF TGTGCCAGCAGTGGAAACAGGGGGCGTCTCTATGGCTACACCTTC
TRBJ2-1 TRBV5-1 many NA CASSRFWTGDEQFF TGCGCCAGCAGCCGGTTTTGGACGGGGGATGAGCAGTTCTTC
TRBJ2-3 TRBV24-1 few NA CATSGTGSSTDTQYF TGTGCCACCAGCGGAACAGGCTCTAGCACAGATACGCAGTATTTT
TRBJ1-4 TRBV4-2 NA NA CASSQDRVGLREKLFF TGTGCCAGCAGCCAAGATCGGGTCGGACTGAGGGAAAAACTGTTTTTT
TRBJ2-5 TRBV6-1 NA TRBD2 CASTRTSGGNNQETQYF TGTGCCAGCACCCGGACTAGCGGGGGGAATAACCAAGAGACCCAGTACTTC
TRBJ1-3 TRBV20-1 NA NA CSARDSTGNTIYF TGCAGTGCTAGAGATTCTACTGGAAACACCATATATTTT
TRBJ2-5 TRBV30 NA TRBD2 CAWSAGLAGGQETQYF TGTGCCTGGAGTGCCGGACTAGCGGGGGGCCAAGAGACCCAGTACTTC
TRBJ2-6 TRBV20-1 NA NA CSARDRRMGTGANVLTF TGCAGTGCTAGAGATCGCAGGATGGGTACTGGGGCCAACGTCCTGACTTTC
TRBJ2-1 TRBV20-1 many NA CSAMGGGRYNEQFF TGCAGTGCTATGGGAGGGGGCCGCTACAATGAGCAGTTCTTC
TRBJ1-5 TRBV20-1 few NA CSASVPGIGQPQHF TGCAGTGCTAGCGTGCCAGGGATTGGTCAGCCCCAGCATTTT
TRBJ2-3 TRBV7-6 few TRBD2 CASSLGTSGTGLNTDTQYF TGTGCCAGCAGCCTAGGGACTAGCGGGACGGGACTAAACACAGATACGCAGTATTTT
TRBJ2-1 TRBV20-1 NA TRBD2 CSAGGRGGSSDEQFF TGCAGTGCTGGAGGCCGGGGGGGGAGTAGCGATGAGCAGTTCTTC
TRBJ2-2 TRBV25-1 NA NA CASSGGTRRTGELFF TGTGCCAGCAGCGGAGGGACTCGGCGTACCGGGGAGCTGTTTTTT
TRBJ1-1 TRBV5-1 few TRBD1 CASSVRTGGDTEAFF TGCGCCAGCAGCGTCAGGACAGGGGGAGACACTGAAGCTTTCTTT
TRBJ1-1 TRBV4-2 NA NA CASSQDQTPYTEAFF TGTGCCAGCAGCCAAGATCAGACACCCTACACTGAAGCTTTCTTT
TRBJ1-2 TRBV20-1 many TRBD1 CSAIWGTVYGYTF TGCAGTGCTATATGGGGGACAGTCTATGGCTACACCTTC
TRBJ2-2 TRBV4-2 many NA CASSQEDFTGELFF TGTGCCAGCAGCCAAGAAGACTTCACCGGGGAGCTGTTTTTT
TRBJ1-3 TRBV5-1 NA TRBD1 CASSLDRGWDTIYF TGCGCCAGCAGCTTGGACAGGGGTTGGGACACCATATATTTT
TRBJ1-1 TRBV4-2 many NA CASSQGRRAFF TGTGCCAGCAGCCAAGGGAGGCGCGCTTTCTTT
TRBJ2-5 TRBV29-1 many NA CSVRFRLLQETQYF TGCAGCGTTCGATTTCGGCTGCTACAAGAGACCCAGTACTTC
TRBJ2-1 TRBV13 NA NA CASSLSRSFGNEQFF TGTGCCAGCAGCCTATCTAGGTCCTTTGGTAATGAGCAGTTCTTC
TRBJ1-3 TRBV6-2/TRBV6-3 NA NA CASSYNRDGNTIYF TGTGCCAGCAGTTACAACCGGGATGGAAACACCATATATTTT
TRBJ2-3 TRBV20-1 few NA CSARVEGPDTQYF TGCAGTGCTAGAGTAGAGGGTCCAGATACGCAGTATTTT
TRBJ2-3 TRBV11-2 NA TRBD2 CASSLRGVWAQYF TGTGCCAGCAGCTTACGGGGGGTCTGGGCGCAGTATTTT
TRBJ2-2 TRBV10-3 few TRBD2 CAISGTSGGAGELFF TGTGCCATCAGTGGGACTAGCGGAGGGGCCGGGGAGCTGTTTTTT
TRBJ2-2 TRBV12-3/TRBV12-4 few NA CASSFETGNTGELFF TGTGCCAGCAGCTTCGAGACAGGGAACACCGGGGAGCTGTTTTTT
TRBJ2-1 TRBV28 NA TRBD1 CASSLGGQGGNEQFF TGTGCCAGCAGTTTAGGGGGACAGGGAGGTAATGAGCAGTTCTTC
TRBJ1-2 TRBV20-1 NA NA CSAYQNYGYTF TGCAGTGCTTACCAGAACTATGGCTACACCTTC
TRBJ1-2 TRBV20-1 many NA CSASSTGPRGDYGYTF TGCAGTGCTAGCAGTACCGGACCTAGGGGGGACTATGGCTACACCTTC
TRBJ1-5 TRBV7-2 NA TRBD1 CASSSDRMINQPQHF TGTGCCAGCAGCTCGGACAGGATGATCAATCAGCCCCAGCATTTT
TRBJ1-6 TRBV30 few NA CAWRAQGTNSPLHF TGTGCCTGGAGAGCCCAGGGAACTAATTCACCCCTCCACTTT
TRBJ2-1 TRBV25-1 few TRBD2 CASSDHPGLTHNEQFF TGTGCCAGCAGTGACCACCCGGGACTAACTCACAATGAGCAGTTCTTC
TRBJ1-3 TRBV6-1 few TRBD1 CASTGAIGNTIYF TGTGCCAGTACAGGGGCTATTGGAAACACCATATATTTT
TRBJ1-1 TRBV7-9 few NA CASRQTGRFLMNTEAFF TGTGCCAGCAGGCAAACGGGTCGGTTCCTTATGAACACTGAAGCTTTCTTT
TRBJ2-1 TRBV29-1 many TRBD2 CSVGRRLAGVDEQFF TGCAGCGTGGGGAGGAGGCTAGCGGGAGTTGATGAGCAGTTCTTC
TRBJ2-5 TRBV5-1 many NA CASSLDVGGTQYF TGCGCCAGCAGCTTGGATGTGGGAGGGACCCAGTACTTC
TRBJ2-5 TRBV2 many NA CASRWDGNQETQYF TGTGCCAGCAGATGGGACGGAAACCAAGAGACCCAGTACTTC
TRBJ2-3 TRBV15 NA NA CATTKGTTDTDTQYF TGTGCCACCACCAAAGGAACTACCGACACAGATACGCAGTATTTT
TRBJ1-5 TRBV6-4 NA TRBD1 CASSDARGAYQPQHF TGTGCCAGCAGTGACGCCAGGGGGGCATATCAGCCCCAGCATTTT